This T cell receptor (beta chain) was sequenced for a study of blood T cells in healthy people across ages. Then a second PCR, running about 7 to 11 cycles, was carried out with a sample-barcoded 5' primer and a J-beta primer mix. Tagging of each cDNA molecule was performed by a template-switch adaptor with 12 random nucleotides. TCRdb reanalysed the 5' RACE reads using MiXCR and keeps one entry per CDR3 protein. The sample contains 550,000 to 650,000 distinct CDR3 sequences, about 28% of which appear only once. The V gene lost 0 bases and the J gene lost 4 bases, with 10 bases spanning the gap. The CDR3 has 15 residues. Germline-derived CDR1 and CDR2 are PRHDT and FYEKMQ (reference sequence). This sample also belongs to another study, concerning T cells of mothers and their children. That paper states: In this cohort, donors were a few healthy Caucasian mothers plus their six children. Mothers and children who were related shared slightly more overlap than unrelated pairs, but not significantly more. Across the analysis, no persistent microchimeric T cell clones were detected.

The specimen was blood. The sequence derives from a boy aged 2 to 10 in good health. This rearrangement joins TRBV13 to TRBJ1-5; D remains ambiguous. The CDR3 DNA follows: TGTGCCAGCAGCTTAGGCCGGGCAGCTAATCAGCCCCAGCATTTT. The encoded protein is CASSLGRAANQPQHF.